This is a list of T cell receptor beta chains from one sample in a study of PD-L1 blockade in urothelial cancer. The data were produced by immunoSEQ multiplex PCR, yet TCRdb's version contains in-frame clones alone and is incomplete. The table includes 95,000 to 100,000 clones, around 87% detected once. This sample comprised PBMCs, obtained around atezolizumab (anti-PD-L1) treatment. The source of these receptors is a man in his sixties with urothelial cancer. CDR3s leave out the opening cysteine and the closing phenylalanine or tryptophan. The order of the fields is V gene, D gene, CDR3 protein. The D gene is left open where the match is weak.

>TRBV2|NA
ASSQDPAGGTDTQY
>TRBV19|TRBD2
ASSEIRVAGLQETQY
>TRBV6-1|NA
ASSGMQGREKLF
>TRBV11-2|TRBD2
ASSLAAGVYEQY
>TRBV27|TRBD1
ASSQTGTVVTGELF
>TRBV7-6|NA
ASSPPQGTGNEKLF
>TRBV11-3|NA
ASSFRSVNSPLH
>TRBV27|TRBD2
ASSSRTSGIPYEQY
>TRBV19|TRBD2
ASSINLGTSGYYNEQF
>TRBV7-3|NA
ARRFIVLRNEQF
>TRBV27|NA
ASSLSQGSGELF
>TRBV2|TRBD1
ASSRSQGAGYT
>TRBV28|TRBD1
ASSLPGGNRRGYT
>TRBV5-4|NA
ASSLVSGVTGELF
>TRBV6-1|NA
ASSLTGMNTEAF
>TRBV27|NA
ASSFRQVGSLGAF
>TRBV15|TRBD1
ATSSAPRTGRLNTEAF
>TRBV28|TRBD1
ATSQGAPGELF
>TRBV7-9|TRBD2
ASSLWLAGGNEQF
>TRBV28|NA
ASMQATNYGYT
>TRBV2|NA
ASDSLSSGNTIY
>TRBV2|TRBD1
ASTTDRTNEKLF
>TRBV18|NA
ASSSSRTNEKLF
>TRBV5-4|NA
ASSPERLSYEQY
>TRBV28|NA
ASSFGTPYEQY
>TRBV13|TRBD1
ASATDRASKTQY
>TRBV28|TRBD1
ASGGRQGAHGYT
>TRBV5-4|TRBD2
ASSSPPSGDQETQY
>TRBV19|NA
ASSMQATGANVLT
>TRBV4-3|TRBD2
ASSQHPGGEQY
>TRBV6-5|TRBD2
ASSTSSGGPETQY
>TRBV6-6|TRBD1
ASLGQGSYEQY